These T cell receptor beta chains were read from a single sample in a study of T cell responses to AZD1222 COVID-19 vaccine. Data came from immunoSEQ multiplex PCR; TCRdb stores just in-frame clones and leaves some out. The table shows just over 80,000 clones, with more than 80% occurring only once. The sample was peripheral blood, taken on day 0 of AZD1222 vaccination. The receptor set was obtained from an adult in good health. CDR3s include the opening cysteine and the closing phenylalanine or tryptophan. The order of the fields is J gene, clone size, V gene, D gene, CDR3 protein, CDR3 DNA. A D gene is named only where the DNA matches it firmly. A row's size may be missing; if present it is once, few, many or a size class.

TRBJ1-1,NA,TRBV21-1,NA,CALWGGGATSPPPEAFF,NA
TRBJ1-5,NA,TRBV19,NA,CASSIGRGAWQPQHF,TGTGCCAGTAGTATAGGCAGGGGTGCTTGGCAGCCCCAGCATTTT
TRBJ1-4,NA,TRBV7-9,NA,CASSPREGDEKLFF,TGTGCCAGCAGCCCCAGGGAAGGCGATGAAAAACTGTTTTTT
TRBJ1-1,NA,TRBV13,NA,CASSSEGAKSGAFF,TGTGCCAGCAGCTCGGAGGGCGCCAAAAGTGGGGCTTTCTTT
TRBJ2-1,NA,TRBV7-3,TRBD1,CASSVDRAHEQFF,TGTGCCAGCAGCGTGGACAGGGCCCATGAGCAGTTCTTC
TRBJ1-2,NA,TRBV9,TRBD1,CASRPGTGALSYGYTF,TGTGCCAGCAGGCCGGGGACAGGTGCCCTCTCCTATGGCTACACCTTC
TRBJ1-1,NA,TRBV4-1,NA,CASSPRQDTEAFF,TGCGCCAGCAGCCCCAGGCAGGACACTGAAGCTTTCTTT
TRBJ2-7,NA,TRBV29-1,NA,CSVGAQGHGEQYF,TGCAGCGTTGGGGCCCAGGGGCACGGCGAGCAGTACTTC
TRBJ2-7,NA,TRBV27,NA,CASSLAISYEQYF,TGTGCCAGCAGTTTAGCGATCTCCTACGAGCAGTACTTC
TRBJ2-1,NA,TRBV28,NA,CASSPVPPYNEQFF,TGTGCCAGCAGTCCAGTCCCGCCTTACAATGAGCAGTTCTTC
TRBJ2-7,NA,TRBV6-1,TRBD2,CASSEASGAHYEQYF,TGTGCCAGCAGTGAGGCTAGCGGGGCCCACTACGAGCAGTACTTC
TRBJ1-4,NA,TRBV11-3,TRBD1,CASSEGQGRAEKLFF,TGTGCCAGCAGCGAAGGACAGGGACGGGCTGAAAAACTGTTTTTT
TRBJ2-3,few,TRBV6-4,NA,CASSDGGATDTQYF,TGTGCCAGCAGTGACGGGGGGGCCACAGATACGCAGTATTTT
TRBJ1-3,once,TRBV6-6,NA,CASSLRAAGYSGNTIYF,TGTGCCAGCAGTCTCAGGGCTGCAGGATACTCTGGAAACACCATATATTTT
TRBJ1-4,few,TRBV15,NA,CATSRIRASMVEKLFF,TGTGCCACCAGCAGAATAAGGGCCTCAATGGTTGAAAAACTGTTTTTT
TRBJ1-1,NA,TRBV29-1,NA,CSVEERTKGAFF,TGCAGCGTTGAAGAGAGAACCAAAGGAGCTTTCTTT
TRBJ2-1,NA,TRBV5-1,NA,CASSFGRSGYNEQFF,TGCGCCAGCAGCTTCGGACGATCGGGCTACAATGAGCAGTTCTTC
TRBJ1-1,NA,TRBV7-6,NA,CASSLATGSVEAFF,TGTGCCAGCAGCTTAGCCACAGGCAGTGTTGAAGCTTTCTTT
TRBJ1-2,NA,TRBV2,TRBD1,CASSVRQGLYSNYGYTF,TGTGCCAGCAGTGTTCGACAGGGCCTATACAGTAACTATGGCTACACCTTC
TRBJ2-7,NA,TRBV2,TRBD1,CASRDRGIFYEQYF,TGTGCCAGCCGGGACAGGGGGATCTTCTACGAGCAGTACTTC
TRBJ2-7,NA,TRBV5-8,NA,CASSFRGYSYEQYF,TGTGCCAGCAGCTTTCGTGGGTATTCCTACGAGCAGTACTTC
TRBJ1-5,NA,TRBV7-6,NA,CASSLGPPGSNQPQHF,TGTGCCAGCAGCTTAGGACCCCCGGGTAGCAATCAGCCCCAGCATTTT
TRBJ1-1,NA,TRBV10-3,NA,CAISDVFLGTNTEAFF,TGTGCCATCAGTGATGTTTTTTTAGGGACTAACACTGAAGCTTTCTTT
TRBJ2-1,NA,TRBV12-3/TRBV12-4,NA,CASSGHYEQFF,TGTGCCAGCAGCGGGCACTATGAGCAGTTCTTC